The sequence of this T cell receptor beta chain was determined in a study of CXCR3-negative and CXCR3-positive naive CD8 T cells (dated by TCRdb to 2018 to 2020). Background on the whole study: In total, some 130 million TRB reads were obtained, or roughly 1.5 +/- 0.3 million reads per library. Data from 11 donors, pooled across two independent experiments, went into the diversity and physicochemical repertoire analyses. For the TRBV-TRBJ cluster analysis, the naive subsets came from about five donors, while the memory cells came from 3 donors. Study-wide findings and limitations: Compared with CXCR3-negative naive cells, CXCR3-positive naive cells had TRB CDR3s with higher hydrophobicity (lower Kidera factor 4), lower energy, and higher strength and volume indices. Naive CXCR3-negative and CXCR3-positive cells from the same donor showed similar TRBV-TRBJ usage, whereas memory cells showed distinct patterns. Because surface CD5, which is linked to self-reactivity in mice, was comparable between the naive subsets, TCR interaction strength was also inferred from TRB CDR3 physicochemical properties. Freshly isolated PBMCs were used for most assays because CXCR3 expression partially decreased after cryopreservation. Repertoire diversity was comparably high in both naive subsets but much lower in memory CD8+ T cells.

CDR1 and CDR2 are read off the germline V gene as SQVTM and ANQGSEA. The cysteine opens and the phenylalanine closes a CDR3 of 13 amino acids. The entry carries no DNA sequence. Sequencer: NextSeq 550. The Human TCR Profiling Kit (MiLaboratory) was used to prepare UMI-labeled 5' RACE TRB cDNA libraries. The full amount of extracted RNA was used for cDNA synthesis, and the full amount of resulting cDNA was used for PCR amplification. Libraries were prepared in parallel with an identical number of PCR cycles. The source study handled its data this way. MIGEC and MiXCR extracted about 50,000 +/- 9,200 unique UMI-labeled TRB cDNA molecules per library, requiring at least two reads per UMI. On average, each library contained approximately 40,000 +/- 10,000 functional in-frame TRB CDR3 nucleotide clonotypes without stop codons. Diversity metrics, including normalized Shannon-Wiener and Chao1, were computed in VDJtools after downsampling to 5000 UMI-labeled TRB molecules per sample. For the central five CDR3 residues, VDJtools calculated physicochemical properties weighted by clonotype size, namely interaction energy, strength, volume and Kidera factor 4. TCRdb reprocessed the reads, reporting each CDR3 protein sequence once and no DNA. TCRdb's processing, not the authors' own work, is the source of the V and J calls. The table held for this sample gives about 120,000 distinct CDR3 sequences. The ten most abundant clones make up about 0.62% of the sample.

A note on this clonotype: Which antigen it targets is not known.

Each CD8+ T cell subset was flow-sorted in triplicate, with over 250,000 cells per subset placed directly into RLT lysis buffer. To keep memory contaminants out, a stringent definition of naive CD8+ T cells was applied: CD45RO-CCR7+CD27+CD95-. Standard density gradient centrifugation was used to isolate peripheral blood mononuclear cells from buffy coats. A FACSAria III was used to flow-sort naive CD8+ T cells into CXCR3-negative and CXCR3-positive populations. An RNeasy Mini Kit was used to extract total RNA from the sorted cells. This receptor chain uses TRBV29-1 and TRBJ1-2. The sequencing input was naive CXCR3+ CD8+ T cells from blood. In light of the paper, this sample's cell subset or site label describes: CD45RO-CCR7+CD27+CD95- naive CD8+ T cells expressing CXCR3 (TNR3+). This clonotype was obtained from a human donor in good health. Some clones in this sample may be carry-over from other donors' samples. This receptor has the CDR3 CSVGAAGDHGYTF.